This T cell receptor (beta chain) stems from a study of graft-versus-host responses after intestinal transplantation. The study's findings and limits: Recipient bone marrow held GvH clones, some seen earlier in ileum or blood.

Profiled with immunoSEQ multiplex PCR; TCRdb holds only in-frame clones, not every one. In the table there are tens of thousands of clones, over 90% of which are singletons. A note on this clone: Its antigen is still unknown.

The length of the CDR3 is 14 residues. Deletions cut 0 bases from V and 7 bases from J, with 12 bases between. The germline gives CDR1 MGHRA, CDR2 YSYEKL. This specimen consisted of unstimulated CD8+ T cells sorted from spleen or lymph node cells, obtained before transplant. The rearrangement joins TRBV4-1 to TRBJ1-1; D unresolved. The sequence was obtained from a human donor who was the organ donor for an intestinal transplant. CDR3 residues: CASSQDNGSLEAFF. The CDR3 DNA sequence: TGCGCCAGCAGCCAAGATAACGGATCCCTTGAAGCTTTCTTT.